This T cell receptor (beta chain) was recovered during a study of radiation and T cells in renal cell carcinoma. Clones were read by immunoSEQ multiplex PCR, and TCRdb kept only the in-frame ones, dropping some. This table has 90,000 to 95,000 clones, 82% appearing once. The ends were cut back, 8 bases at V and 2 bases at J, with 9 bases in the middle. CDR1 and CDR2 from the germline V gene are SEHNR and FQNEAQ (reference sequence). The CDR3 covers 12 residues. The time point is: baseline pretreatment blood. Treatment denoted: 15 Gy SBRT to primary tumor, nephrectomy 4 weeks later. This rearrangement joins TRBV7-9 to TRBJ1-1, with D uncertain. The origin of this receptor is a man between 60 and 75 years old with renal cell carcinoma. Sequencing used blood, obtained from a patient whose treatment included radiotherapy and nephrectomy. CDR3 protein: CASGTDNTEAFF. The CDR3 bases are TGTGCCAGCGGTACCGATAACACTGAAGCTTTCTTT.